This T cell receptor beta chain emerged from a study of preoperative IRX-2 immunotherapy in early breast cancer. This clone appeared a few times. Profiling relied on immunoSEQ multiplex PCR, and the TCRdb table lists in-frame clones only, not all of them. The data contain 20,000 to 30,000 clones, roughly nine tenths of them singletons. Regarding treatment: preoperative locoregional IRX-2 cytokine immunotherapy. Patients received preoperative, locoregional IRX-2 cytokine immunotherapy in a phase Ib study. This CDR3 comprises 15 residues. V lost 4 bases, J lost 6 bases, and 16 bases lay in between. From germline, CDR1 is SEHNR and CDR2 FQNEAQ (reference sequence).

Here the sequenced sample was tumor tissue, taken after IRX-2 immunotherapy. The chain couples TRBV7-9 to TRBJ2-1; no clear D. This sequence was found in a human donor with breast cancer. The CDR3 protein is CASSSNLRTSNEQFF. The CDR3 DNA reads TGTGCCAGCAGCTCGAATCTGAGGACCTCCAATGAGCAGTTCTTC.